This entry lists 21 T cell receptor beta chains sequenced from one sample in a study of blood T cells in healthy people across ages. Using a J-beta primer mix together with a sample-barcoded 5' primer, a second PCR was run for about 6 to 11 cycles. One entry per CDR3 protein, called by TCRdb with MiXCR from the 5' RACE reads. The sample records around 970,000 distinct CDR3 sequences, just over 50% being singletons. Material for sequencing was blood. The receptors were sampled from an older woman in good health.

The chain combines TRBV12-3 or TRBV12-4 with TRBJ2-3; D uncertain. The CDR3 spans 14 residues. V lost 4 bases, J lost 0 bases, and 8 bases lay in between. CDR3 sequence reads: CASSCTVSTDTQYF. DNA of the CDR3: TGTGCCAGCAGTTGTACGGTGAGCACAGATACGCAGTATTTT.

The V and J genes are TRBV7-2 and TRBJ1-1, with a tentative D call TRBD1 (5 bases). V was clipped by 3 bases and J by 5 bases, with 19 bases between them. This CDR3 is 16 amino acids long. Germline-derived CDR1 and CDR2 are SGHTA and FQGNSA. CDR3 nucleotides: TGTGCCAGCAGCTTGCTCTTAGGTAAGGGACGGACTGAAGCTTTCTTT. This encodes CASSLLLGKGRTEAFF.

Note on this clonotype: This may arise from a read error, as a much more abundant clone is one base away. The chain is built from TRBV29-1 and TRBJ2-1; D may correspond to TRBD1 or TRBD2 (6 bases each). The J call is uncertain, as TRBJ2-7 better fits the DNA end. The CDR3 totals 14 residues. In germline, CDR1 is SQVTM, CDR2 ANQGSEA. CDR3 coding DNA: TGCAGCGTTAGGGGGGCTTGGGCCTACAATGAGCAGTACTTC. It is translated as CSVRGAWAYNEQYF.

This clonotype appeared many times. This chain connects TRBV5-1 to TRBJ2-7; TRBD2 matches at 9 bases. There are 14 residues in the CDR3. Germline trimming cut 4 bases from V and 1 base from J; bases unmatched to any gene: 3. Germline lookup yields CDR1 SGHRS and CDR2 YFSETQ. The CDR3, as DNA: TGCGCCAGCAGCCCGGGACTAGCATCCTACGAGCAGTACTTC. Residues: CASSPGLASYEQYF.

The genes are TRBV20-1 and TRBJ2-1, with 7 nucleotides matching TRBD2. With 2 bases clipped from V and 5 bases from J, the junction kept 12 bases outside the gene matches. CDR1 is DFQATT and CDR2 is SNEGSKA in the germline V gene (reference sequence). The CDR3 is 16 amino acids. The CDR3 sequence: CSARSFGLGDNNEQFF. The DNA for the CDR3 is TGCAGTGCTAGATCTTTCGGACTAGGAGATAACAATGAGCAGTTCTTC.

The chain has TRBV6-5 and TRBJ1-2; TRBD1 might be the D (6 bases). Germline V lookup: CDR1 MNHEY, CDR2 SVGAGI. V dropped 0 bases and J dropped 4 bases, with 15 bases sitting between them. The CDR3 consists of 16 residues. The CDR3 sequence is CASSYSKTGTRYGYTF. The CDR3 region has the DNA TGTGCCAGCAGTTACTCAAAGACCGGGACACGCTATGGCTACACCTTC.

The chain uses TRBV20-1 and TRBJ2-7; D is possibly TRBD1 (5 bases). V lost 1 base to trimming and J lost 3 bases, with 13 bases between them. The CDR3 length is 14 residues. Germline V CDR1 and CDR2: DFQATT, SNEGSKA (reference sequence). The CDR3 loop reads CSARGARVVYEQYF. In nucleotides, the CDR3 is TGCAGTGCTAGAGGCGCCAGGGTTGTCTACGAGCAGTACTTC.

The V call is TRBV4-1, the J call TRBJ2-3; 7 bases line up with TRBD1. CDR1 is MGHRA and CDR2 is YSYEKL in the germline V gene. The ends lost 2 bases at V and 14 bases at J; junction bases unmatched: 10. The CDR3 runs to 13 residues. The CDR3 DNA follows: TGCGCCAGCAGCCAAACCGACAGGGATCTACGGTATTTT. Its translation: CASSQTDRDLRYF.

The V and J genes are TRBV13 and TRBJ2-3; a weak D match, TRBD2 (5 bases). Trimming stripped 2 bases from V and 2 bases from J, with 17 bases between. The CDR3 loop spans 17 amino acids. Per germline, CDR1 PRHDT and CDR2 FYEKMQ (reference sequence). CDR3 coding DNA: TGTGCCAGCAGCTTAAGAACTGGCGGGTTCTTCACAGATACGCAGTATTTT. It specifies CASSLRTGGFFTDTQYF.

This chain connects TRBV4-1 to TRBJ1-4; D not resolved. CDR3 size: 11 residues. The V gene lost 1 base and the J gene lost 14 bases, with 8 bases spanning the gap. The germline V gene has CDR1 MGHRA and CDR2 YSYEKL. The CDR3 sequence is CASSQGGPLFF. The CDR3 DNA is TGCGCCAGCAGCCAAGGAGGCCCCCTGTTTTTT.

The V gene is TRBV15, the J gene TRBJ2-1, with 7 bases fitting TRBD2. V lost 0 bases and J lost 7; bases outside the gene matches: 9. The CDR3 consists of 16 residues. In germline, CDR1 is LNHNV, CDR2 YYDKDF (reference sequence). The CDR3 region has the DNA TGTGCCACCAGCAGAGACCCAGCGGGATATGGAAATGAGCAGTTCTTC. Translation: CATSRDPAGYGNEQFF. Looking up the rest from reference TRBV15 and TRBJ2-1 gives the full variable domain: DAMVIQNPRYQVTQFGKPVTLSCSQTLNHNVMYWYQQKSSQAPKLLFHYYDKDFNNEADTPDNFQSRRPNTSFCFLDIRSPGLGDTAMYLCATSRDPAGYGNEQFFGPGTRLTVL.

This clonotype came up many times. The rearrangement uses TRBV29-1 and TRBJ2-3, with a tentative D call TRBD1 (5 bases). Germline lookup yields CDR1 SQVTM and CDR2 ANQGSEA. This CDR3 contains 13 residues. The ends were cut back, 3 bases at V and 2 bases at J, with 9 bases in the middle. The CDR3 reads CSVDQGFTDTQYF. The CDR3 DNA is TGCAGCGTTGACCAGGGATTCACAGATACGCAGTATTTT.

DNA of the CDR3: TGTGCCTGGAGTCGGGGTTCGAACTATGGCTACACCTTC. As protein: CAWSRGSNYGYTF. The chain links TRBV30 to TRBJ1-2; D remains unclear. V lost 2 bases and J lost 2, with 9 bases in between. This CDR3 has 13 amino acids. Germline loops: CDR1 GTSNPN, CDR2 SVGIG (reference sequence).

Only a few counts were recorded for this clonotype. CDR3 amino acids: CSARDPGASLDEQFF. The CDR3, as DNA: TGCAGTGCTAGAGACCCCGGTGCTAGTTTGGATGAGCAGTTCTTC. This chain joins TRBV20-1 and TRBJ2-1; unclear D gene. CDR1 is DFQATT and CDR2 is SNEGSKA in the germline V gene (reference sequence). V lost 0 bases and J lost 8, with 17 bases in between. The CDR3 consists of 15 residues.

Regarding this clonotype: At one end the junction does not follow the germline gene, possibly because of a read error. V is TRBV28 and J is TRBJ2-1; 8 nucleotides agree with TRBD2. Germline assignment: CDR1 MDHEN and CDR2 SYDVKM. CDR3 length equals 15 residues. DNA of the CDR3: TGTACCAGCAGCAAAAGCGGGAGTTTTAGGCATGAGCAGTTCTTC. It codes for CTSSKSGSFRHEQFF.

In DNA form, the CDR3 reads TGTGCCAGCAGTGAAGGGTCAACCGTAGCGTTCTACGAGCAGTACTTC. Amino acids: CASSEGSTVAFYEQYF. The chain has TRBV25-1 and TRBJ2-7, with a tentative D call TRBD2 (5 bases). The CDR3 sequence is 16 residues long. Germline V lookup: CDR1 MGHDK, CDR2 SYGVNS. With 2 bases removed from V and 3 bases from J, the gap between germline ends came to 17 bases.

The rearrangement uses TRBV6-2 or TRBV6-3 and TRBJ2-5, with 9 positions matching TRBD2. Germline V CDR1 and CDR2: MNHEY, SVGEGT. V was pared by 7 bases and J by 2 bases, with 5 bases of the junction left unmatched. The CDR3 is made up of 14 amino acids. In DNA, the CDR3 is TGTGCCAGCAAAAGGACTAGCGCTCAAGAGACCCAGTACTTC. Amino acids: CASKRTSAQETQYF.

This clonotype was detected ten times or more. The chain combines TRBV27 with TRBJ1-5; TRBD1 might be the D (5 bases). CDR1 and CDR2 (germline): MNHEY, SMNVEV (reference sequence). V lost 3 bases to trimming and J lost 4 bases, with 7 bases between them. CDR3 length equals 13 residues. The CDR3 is CASSFGGNQPQHF. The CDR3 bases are TGTGCCAGCAGTTTCGGGGGGAATCAGCCCCAGCATTTT.

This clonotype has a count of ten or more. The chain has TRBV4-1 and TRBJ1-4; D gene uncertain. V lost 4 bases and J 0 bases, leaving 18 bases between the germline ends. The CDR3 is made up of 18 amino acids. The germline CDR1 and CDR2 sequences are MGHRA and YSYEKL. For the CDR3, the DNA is TGCGCCAGCAGCCCGTCGACGGGAGGGATCGCAACTAATGAAAAACTGTTTTTT. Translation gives CASSPSTGGIATNEKLFF.

This CDR3 reads CASSYELGAGRLRGEDEQYF. The CDR3 DNA is TGTGCCAGCAGTTACGAGTTAGGGGCCGGCCGGTTGCGGGGGGAAGACGAGCAGTACTTC. V and J are TRBV6-8 and TRBJ2-7; 8 bases align to TRBD2. The CDR3 loop spans 20 amino acids. With 2 bases clipped from V and 5 bases from J, the junction kept 23 bases outside the gene matches. CDR1 MNHGY and CDR2 SAAAGT come from the germline V gene.

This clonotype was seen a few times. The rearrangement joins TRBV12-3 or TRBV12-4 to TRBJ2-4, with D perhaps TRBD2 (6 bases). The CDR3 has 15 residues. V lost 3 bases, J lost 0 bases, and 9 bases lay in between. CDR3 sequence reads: CASSFYSGAKNIQYF. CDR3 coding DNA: TGTGCCAGCAGTTTTTATAGCGGAGCCAAAAACATTCAGTACTTC.